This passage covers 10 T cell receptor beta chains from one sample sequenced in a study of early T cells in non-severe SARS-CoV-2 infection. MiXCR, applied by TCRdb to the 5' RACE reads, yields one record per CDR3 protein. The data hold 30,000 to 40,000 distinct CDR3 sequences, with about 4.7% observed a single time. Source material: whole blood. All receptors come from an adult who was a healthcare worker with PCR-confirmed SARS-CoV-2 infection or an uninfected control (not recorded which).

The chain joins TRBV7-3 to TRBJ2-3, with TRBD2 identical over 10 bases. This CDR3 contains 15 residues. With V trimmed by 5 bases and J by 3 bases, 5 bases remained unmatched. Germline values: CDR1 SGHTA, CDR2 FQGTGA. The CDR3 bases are TGTGCCAGCAGCCTAGCGGGGGCTGGGACAGATACGCAGTATTTT. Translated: CASSLAGAGTDTQYF.

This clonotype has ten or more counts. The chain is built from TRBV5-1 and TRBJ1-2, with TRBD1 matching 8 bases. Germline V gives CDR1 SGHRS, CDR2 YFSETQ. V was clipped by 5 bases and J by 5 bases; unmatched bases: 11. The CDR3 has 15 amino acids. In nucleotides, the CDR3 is TGCGCCAGCAGGATCGCGACAGGGGACGGGTATGGCTACACCTTC. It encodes CASRIATGDGYGYTF. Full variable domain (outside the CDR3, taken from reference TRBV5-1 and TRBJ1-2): KAGVTQTPRYLIKTRGQQVTLSCSPISGHRSVSWYQQTPGQGLQFLFEYFSETQRNKGNFPGRFSGRQFSNSRSEMNVSTLELGDSALYLCASRIATGDGYGYTFGSGTRLTVV.

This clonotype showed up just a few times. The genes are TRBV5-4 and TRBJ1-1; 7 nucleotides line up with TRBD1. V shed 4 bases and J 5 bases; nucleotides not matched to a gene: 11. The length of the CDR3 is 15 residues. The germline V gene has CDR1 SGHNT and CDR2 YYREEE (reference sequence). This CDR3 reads CASSGIGGAGTEAFF. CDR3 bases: TGTGCCAGCAGCGGAATAGGGGGCGCCGGTACTGAAGCTTTCTTT.

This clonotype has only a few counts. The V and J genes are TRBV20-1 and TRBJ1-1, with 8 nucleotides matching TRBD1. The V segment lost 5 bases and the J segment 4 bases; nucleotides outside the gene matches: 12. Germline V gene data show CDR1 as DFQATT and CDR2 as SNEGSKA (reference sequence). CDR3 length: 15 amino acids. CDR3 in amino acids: CSALPGQVKGTEAFF. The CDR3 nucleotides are TGCAGTGCTTTACCGGGACAGGTCAAAGGCACTGAAGCTTTCTTT.

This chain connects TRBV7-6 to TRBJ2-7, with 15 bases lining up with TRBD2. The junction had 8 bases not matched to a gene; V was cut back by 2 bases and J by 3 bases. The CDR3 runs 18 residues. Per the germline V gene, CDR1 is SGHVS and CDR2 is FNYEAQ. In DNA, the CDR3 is TGTGCCAGCAGCTTAATTGACGGGACTAGCGGGGGGAACTACGAGCAGTACTTC. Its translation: CASSLIDGTSGGNYEQYF. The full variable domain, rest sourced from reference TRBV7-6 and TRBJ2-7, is GAGVSQSPRYKVTKRGQDVALRCDPISGHVSLYWYRQALGQGPEFLTYFNYEAQQDKSGLPNDRFSAERPEGSISTLTIQRTEQRDSAMYRCASSLIDGTSGGNYEQYFGPGTRLTVT.

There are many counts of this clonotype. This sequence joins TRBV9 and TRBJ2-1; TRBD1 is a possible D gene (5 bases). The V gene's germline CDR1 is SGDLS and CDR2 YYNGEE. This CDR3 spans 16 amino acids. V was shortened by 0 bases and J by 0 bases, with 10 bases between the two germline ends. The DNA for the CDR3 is TGTGCCAGCAGCGTAGAAGGGGAAAGCTCCTACAATGAGCAGTTCTTC. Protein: CASSVEGESSYNEQFF.

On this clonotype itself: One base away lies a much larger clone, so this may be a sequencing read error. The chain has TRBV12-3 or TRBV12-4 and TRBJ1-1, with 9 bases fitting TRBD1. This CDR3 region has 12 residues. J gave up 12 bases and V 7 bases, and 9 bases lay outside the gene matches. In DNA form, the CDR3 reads TGTGCCAGCACCAGGACAGGGGTAGGGACTTTCTTT. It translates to CASTRTGVGTFF.

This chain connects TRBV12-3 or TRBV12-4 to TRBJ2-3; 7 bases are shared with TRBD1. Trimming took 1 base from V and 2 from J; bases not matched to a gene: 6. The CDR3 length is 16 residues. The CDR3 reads CASSLGQGTFTDTQYF. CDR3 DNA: TGTGCCAGCAGTTTAGGACAGGGAACCTTCACAGATACGCAGTATTTT.

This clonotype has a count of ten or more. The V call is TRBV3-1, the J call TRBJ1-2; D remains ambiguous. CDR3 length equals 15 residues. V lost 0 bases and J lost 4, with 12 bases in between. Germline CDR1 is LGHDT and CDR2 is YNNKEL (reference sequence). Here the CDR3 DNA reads TGTGCCAGCAGCCAAGATCTTACTACTGCCTATGGCTACACCTTC. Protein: CASSQDLTTAYGYTF.

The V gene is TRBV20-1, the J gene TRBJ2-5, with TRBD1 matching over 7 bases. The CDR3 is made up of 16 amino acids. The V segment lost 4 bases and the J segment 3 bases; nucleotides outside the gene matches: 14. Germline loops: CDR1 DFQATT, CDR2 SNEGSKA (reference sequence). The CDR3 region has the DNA TGCAGTGCTAACCCCCGTGGCAGGGGGAAAAAAGAGACCCAGTACTTC. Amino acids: CSANPRGRGKKETQYF.